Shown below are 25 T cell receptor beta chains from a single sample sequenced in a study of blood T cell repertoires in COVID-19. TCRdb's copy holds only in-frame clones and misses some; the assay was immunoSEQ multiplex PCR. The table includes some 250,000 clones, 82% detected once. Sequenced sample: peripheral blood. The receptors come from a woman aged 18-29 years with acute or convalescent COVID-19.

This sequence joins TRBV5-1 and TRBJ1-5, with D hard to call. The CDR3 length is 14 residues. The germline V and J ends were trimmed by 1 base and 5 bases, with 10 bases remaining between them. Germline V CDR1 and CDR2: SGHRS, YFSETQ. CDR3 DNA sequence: TGCGCCAGCAGCTTGAGTATCGGTGATCAGCCCCAGCATTTT. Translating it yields CASSLSIGDQPQHF.

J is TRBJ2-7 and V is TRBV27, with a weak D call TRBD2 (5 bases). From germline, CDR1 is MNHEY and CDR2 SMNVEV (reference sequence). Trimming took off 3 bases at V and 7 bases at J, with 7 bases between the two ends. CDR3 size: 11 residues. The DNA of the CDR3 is TGTGCCAGCAGTTTCGGCGGGGAGCAGTACTTC. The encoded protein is CASSFGGEQYF.

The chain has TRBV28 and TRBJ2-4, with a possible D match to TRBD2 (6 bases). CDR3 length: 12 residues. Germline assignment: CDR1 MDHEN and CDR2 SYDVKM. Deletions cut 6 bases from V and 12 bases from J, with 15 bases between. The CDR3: CASSRGTERQYF. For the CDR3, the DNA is TGTGCCAGCAGCCGCGGGACCGAACGTCAGTACTTC.

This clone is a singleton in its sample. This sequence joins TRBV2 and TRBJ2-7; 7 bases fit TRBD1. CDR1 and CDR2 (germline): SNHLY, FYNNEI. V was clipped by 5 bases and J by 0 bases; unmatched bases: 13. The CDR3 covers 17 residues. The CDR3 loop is CASSPYFGAGGSYEQYF. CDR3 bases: TGTGCCAGCAGTCCCTACTTCGGGGCAGGGGGCTCCTACGAGCAGTACTTC.

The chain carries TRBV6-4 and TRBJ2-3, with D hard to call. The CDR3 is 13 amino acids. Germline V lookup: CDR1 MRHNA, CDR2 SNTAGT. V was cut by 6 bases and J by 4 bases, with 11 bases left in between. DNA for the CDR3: TGTGCCAGCAGGTCAAACAGTGCAGATACGCAGTATTTT. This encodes CASRSNSADTQYF.

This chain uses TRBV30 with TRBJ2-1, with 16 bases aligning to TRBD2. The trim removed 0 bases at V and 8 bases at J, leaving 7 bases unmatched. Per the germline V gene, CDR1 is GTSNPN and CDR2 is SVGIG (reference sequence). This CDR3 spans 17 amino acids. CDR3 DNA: TGTGCCTGGAGTGTCGGGACTAGCGGGAGGGCCGGCGATGAGCAGTTCTTC. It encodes CAWSVGTSGRAGDEQFF. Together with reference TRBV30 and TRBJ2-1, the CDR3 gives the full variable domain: SQTIHQWPATLVQPVGSPLSLECTVEGTSNPNLYWYRQAAGRGLQLLFYSVGIGQISSEVPQNLSASRPQDRQFILSSKKLLLSDSGFYLCAWSVGTSGRAGDEQFFGPGTRLTVL.

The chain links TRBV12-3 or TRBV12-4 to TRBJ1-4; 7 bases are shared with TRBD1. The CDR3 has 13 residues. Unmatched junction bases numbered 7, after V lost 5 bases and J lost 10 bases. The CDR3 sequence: CASSRQGSVKLFF. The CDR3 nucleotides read TGTGCCAGCAGTCGACAGGGAAGCGTAAAACTGTTTTTT.

As DNA, the CDR3 is TGTGCCAGCAGTTTAGCGGGAGCCATAGATACGCAGTATTTT. This encodes CASSLAGAIDTQYF. The chain recombines TRBV6-2 or TRBV6-3 with TRBJ2-3; 9 bases are a match to TRBD2. The CDR3 has 14 amino acids. V dropped 4 bases and J dropped 5; count of bases not matched to a gene: 4. Per the germline V gene, CDR1 is MNHEY and CDR2 is SVGEGT.

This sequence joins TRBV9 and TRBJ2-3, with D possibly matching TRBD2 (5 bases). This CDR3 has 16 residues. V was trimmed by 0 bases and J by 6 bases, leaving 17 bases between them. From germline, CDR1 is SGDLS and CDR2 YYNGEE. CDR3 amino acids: CASSVGHLLVLDTQYF. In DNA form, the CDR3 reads TGTGCCAGCAGCGTAGGACATCTACTAGTTCTCGATACGCAGTATTTT.

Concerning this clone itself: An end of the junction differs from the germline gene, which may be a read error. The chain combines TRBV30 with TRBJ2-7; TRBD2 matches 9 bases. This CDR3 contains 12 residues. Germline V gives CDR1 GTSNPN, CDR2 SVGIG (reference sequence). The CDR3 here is CAWTRQAGGPTF. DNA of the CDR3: TGTGCCTGGACAAGACAGGCGGGGGGGCCCACCTTC.

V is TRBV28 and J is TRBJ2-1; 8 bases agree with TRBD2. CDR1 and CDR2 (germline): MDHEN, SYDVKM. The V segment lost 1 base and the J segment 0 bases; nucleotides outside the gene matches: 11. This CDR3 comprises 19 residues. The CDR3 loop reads CASSLSGLLAGLSYNEQFF. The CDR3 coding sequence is TGTGCCAGCAGTTTATCAGGTCTCTTAGCGGGGCTCTCCTACAATGAGCAGTTCTTC.

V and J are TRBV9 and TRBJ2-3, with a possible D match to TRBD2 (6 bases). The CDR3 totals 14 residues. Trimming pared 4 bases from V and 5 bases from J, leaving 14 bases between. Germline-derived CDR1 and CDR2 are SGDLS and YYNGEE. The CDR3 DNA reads TGTGCCAGCAGCCACCGGGACTTGGGAGATACGCAGTATTTT. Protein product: CASSHRDLGDTQYF.

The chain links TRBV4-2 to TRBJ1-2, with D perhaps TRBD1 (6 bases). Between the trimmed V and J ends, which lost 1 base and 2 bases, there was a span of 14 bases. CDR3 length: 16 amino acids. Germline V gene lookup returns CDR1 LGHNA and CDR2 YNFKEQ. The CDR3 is CASSQVVQGWNYGYTF. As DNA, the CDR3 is TGTGCCAGCAGCCAAGTCGTGCAGGGGTGGAACTATGGCTACACCTTC.

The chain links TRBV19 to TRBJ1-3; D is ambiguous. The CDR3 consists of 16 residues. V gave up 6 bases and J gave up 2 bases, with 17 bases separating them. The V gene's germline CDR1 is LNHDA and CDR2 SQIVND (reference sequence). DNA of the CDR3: TGTGCCAGTAGCCCCCAGGCTTCGACTACTGGAAACACCATATATTTT. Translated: CASSPQASTTGNTIYF. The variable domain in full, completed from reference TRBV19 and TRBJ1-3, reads DGGITQSPKYLFRKEGQNVTLSCEQNLNHDAMYWYRQDPGQGLRLIYYSQIVNDFQKGDIAEGYSVSREKKESFPLTVTSAQKNPTAFYLCASSPQASTTGNTIYFGEGSWLTVV.

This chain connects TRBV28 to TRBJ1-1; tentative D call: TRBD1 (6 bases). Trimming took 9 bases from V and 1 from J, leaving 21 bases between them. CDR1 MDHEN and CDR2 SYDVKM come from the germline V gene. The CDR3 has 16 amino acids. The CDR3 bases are TGTGCCAGTGTCCGGCAGGGACACCTGAAGAACACTGAAGCTTTCTTT. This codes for CASVRQGHLKNTEAFF.

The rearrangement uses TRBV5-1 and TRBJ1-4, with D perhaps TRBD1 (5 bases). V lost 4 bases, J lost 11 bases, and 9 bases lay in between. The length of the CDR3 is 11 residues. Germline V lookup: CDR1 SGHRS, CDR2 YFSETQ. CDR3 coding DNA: TGCGCCAGCAGCGGTGACAGTAAACTGTTTTTT. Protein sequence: CASSGDSKLFF.

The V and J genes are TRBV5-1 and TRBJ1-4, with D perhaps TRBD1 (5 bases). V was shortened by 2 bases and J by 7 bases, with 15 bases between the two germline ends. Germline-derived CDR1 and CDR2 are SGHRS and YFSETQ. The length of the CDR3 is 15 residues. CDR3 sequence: CASSFNSLRGEKLFF. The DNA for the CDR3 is TGCGCCAGCAGCTTCAACAGCCTTAGGGGTGAAAAACTGTTTTTT.

The CDR3 protein is CASSKAPGVGELFF. CDR3 in DNA: TGTGCCAGCAGTAAAGCCCCAGGCGTCGGGGAACTGTTTTTT. The genes are TRBV27 and TRBJ1-4; D gene ambiguous. Trimming left V 5 bases short and J 12 bases short, with 19 bases between. CDR3 length: 14 amino acids. Germline-derived CDR1 and CDR2 are MNHEY and SMNVEV (reference sequence).

The CDR3 region is CASSRLAYSTETQYF. In DNA, the CDR3 is TGTGCCAGCAGCCGACTAGCGTATTCTACGGAGACCCAGTACTTC. The chain uses TRBV28 and TRBJ2-5, with 8 bases aligning to TRBD2. This CDR3 contains 15 residues. Looked up from germline, CDR1 is MDHEN and CDR2 is SYDVKM. V lost 6 bases, J lost 5 bases, and 11 bases stayed unmatched.

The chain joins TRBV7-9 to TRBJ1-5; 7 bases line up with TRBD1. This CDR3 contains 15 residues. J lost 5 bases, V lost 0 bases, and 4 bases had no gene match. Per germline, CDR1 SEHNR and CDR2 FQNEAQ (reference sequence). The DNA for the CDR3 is TGTGCCAGCAGCTTAGCAGGGGGCCGTCATCAGCCCCAGCATTTT. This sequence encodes CASSLAGGRHQPQHF.

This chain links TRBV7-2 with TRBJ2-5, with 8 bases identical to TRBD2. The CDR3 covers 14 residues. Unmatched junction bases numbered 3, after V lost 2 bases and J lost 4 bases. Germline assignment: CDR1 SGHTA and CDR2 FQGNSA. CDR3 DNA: TGTGCCAGCAGCTTAAACGGGAGGGTAGAGACCCAGTACTTC. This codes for CASSLNGRVETQYF.

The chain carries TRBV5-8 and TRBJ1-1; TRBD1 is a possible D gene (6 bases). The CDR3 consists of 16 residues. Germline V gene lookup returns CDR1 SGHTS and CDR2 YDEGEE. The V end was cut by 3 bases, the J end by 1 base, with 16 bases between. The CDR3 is CASSSNTLGGNTEAFF. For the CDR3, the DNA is TGTGCCAGCAGCTCTAATACGTTAGGGGGGAACACTGAAGCTTTCTTT. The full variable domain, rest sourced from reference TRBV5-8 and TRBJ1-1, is EAGVTQSPTHLIKTRGQQATLRCSPISGHTSVYWYQQALGLGLQFLLWYDEGEERNRGNFPPRFSGRQFPNYSSELNVNALELEDSALYLCASSSNTLGGNTEAFFGQGTRLTVV.

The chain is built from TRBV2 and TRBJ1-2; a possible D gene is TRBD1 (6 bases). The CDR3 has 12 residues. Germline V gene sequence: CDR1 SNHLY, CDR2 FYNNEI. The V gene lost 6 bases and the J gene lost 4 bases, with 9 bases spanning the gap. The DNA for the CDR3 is TGTGCCAGCAGGGACAGTGGCTATGGCTACACCTTC. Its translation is CASRDSGYGYTF. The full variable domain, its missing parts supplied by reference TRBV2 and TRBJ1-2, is EPEVTQTPSHQVTQMGQEVILRCVPISNHLYFYWYRQILGQKVEFLVSFYNNEISEKSEIFDDQFSVERPDGSNFTLKIRSTKLEDSAMYFCASRDSGYGYTFGSGTRLTVV.

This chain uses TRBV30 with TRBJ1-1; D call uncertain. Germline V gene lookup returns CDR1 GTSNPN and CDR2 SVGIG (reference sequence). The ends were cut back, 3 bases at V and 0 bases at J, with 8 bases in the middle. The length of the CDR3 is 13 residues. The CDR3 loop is CAWRRGMNTEAFF. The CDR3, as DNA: TGTGCCTGGAGACGAGGGATGAACACTGAAGCTTTCTTT.

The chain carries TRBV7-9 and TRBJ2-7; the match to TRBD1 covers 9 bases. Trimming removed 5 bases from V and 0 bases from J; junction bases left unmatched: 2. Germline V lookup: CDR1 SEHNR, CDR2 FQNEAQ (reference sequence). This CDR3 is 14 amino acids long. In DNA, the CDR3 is TGTGCCAGCAGCGTGGACAGGGGCTCCTACGAGCAGTACTTC. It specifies CASSVDRGSYEQYF.